Presented here are 25 T cell receptor beta chains from one specimen sequenced in a study of cytomegalovirus exposure and HLA in healthy donors. Use of 60 Vbeta and 13 Jbeta primers characterized the PCR. Sequenced by immunoSEQ multiplex PCR; TCRdb stores in-frame clones only, minus some. The sample yields fewer than 200,000 clones, approximately 80% seen once. The sequencing sample was made of PBMCs. These receptors came from a middle-aged woman in good health and CMV-seropositive.

The rearrangement links TRBV7-9 to TRBJ1-2; D is possibly TRBD1 (5 bases). This CDR3 region has 13 residues. Trimming shortened V by 1 base and J by 7 bases, and 10 bases separated the two germline ends. Germline V lookup: CDR1 SEHNR, CDR2 FQNEAQ (reference sequence). The CDR3 DNA reads TGTGCCAGCAGCTTAGGACAGTCGGGTGGCTACACCTTC. Translating it yields CASSLGQSGGYTF.

The chain employs TRBV4-2 and TRBJ2-1; D gene unclear. Germline loops: CDR1 LGHNA, CDR2 YNFKEQ. V gave up 6 bases and J gave up 6 bases, with 15 bases separating them. The CDR3 has 14 residues. CDR3 in DNA: TGTGCCAGCAGTTTCACCCTAGGATCCAATGAGCAGTTCTTC. The encoded protein is CASSFTLGSNEQFF.

This chain uses TRBV21-1 with TRBJ1-4; the D call of TRBD1 is as the table states it, not checked on the DNA. TRBV21-1 is termed a pseudogene. The CDR3 loop spans 19 amino acids. The CDR3 loop is CASSTDRDRAIATNEKLFF. The CDR3 coding sequence is TGTGCCAGCAGCACTGACCGGGACAGAGCCATTGCAACTAATGAAAAACTGTTTTTT.

The chain is built from TRBV10-3 and TRBJ2-7; D ambiguous. Per the germline V gene, CDR1 is ENHRY and CDR2 is SYGVKD. The CDR3 covers 12 residues. Trimming cost V 10 bases and J 2 bases, with 12 bases left between them. CDR3 sequence: CATGRSPYEQYF. In nucleotides, the CDR3 is TGTGCCACAGGCCGCAGTCCCTACGAGCAGTACTTC.

The V gene is TRBV6-5, the J gene TRBJ2-7, with 15 nucleotides matching TRBD2. The CDR3 covers 16 residues. J was trimmed by 5 bases and V by 4 bases; bases with no gene match: 6. From germline, CDR1 is MNHEY and CDR2 SVGAGI. As DNA, the CDR3 is TGTGCCAGCAGTTCTGGGACTAGCGGGGGGACCCACGAGCAGTACTTC. It codes for CASSSGTSGGTHEQYF.

The genes are TRBV5-1 and TRBJ2-7; no reliable D call. CDR3 size: 17 residues. CDR1 and CDR2 from the germline V gene are SGHRS and YFSETQ. The V gene lost 2 bases and the J gene lost 5 bases, with 23 bases spanning the gap. The CDR3 reads CASSLPPSQRVPHEQYF. CDR3 sequence (DNA): TGCGCCAGCAGCTTACCCCCCTCCCAGCGCGTGCCCCACGAGCAGTACTTC.

The genes are TRBV7-9 and TRBJ2-5; D gene unclear. V was trimmed by 5 bases and J by 5 bases, leaving 9 bases between them. The CDR3 runs to 12 residues. In germline, CDR1 is SEHNR, CDR2 FQNEAQ (reference sequence). CDR3 region: CASSMELETQYF. The CDR3 bases are TGTGCCAGCAGCATGGAGCTGGAGACCCAGTACTTC.

The chain is built from TRBV25-1 and TRBJ2-7; 11 nucleotides align to TRBD1. The V gene end was trimmed by 9 bases and the J gene end by 7 bases; junction bases not matched to a gene: 5. The germline V gene encodes CDR1 MGHDK and CDR2 SYGVNS. The CDR3 totals 12 residues. This CDR3 is CARGQGAREQYF. The DNA for the CDR3 is TGTGCCAGAGGACAGGGGGCGCGGGAGCAGTACTTC.

The chain joins TRBV28 to TRBJ1-5, with D possibly matching TRBD1 (5 bases). The CDR3 is 16 residues long. Trimming left V 1 base short and J 2 bases short, with 12 bases between. Germline V gene data show CDR1 as MDHEN and CDR2 as SYDVKM. CDR3 protein: CASSLSTGGRNQPQHF. CDR3 sequence (DNA): TGTGCCAGCAGTTTATCCACAGGCGGTCGCAATCAGCCCCAGCATTTT.

V is TRBV18 and J is TRBJ1-3; TRBD1 matches at 8 bases. Germline assignment: CDR1 KGHSH and CDR2 LQKENI. CDR3 size: 17 residues. The V gene end was trimmed by 2 bases and the J gene end by 0 bases; junction bases not matched to a gene: 6. The CDR3 bases are TGTGCCAGCTCACCATTGGGACAGGTACTCTCTGGAAACACCATATATTTT. This gives the protein CASSPLGQVLSGNTIYF.

The chain links TRBV5-1 to TRBJ2-7; TRBD1 matches 7 bases. The germline gives CDR1 SGHRS, CDR2 YFSETQ. CDR3 size: 13 residues. J was trimmed by 5 bases and V by 4 bases; bases with no gene match: 6. CDR3 nucleotide sequence: TGCGCCAGCAGCGACAGGGCCCCTCACGAGCAGTACTTC. It specifies CASSDRAPHEQYF. Combining the CDR3 with reference TRBV5-1 and TRBJ2-7 gives the whole variable domain KAGVTQTPRYLIKTRGQQVTLSCSPISGHRSVSWYQQTPGQGLQFLFEYFSETQRNKGNFPGRFSGRQFSNSRSEMNVSTLELGDSALYLCASSDRAPHEQYFGPGTRLTVT.

The rearrangement links TRBV19 to TRBJ2-2; 8 nucleotides align to TRBD1. Trimming removed 4 bases from V and 3 bases from J; junction bases left unmatched: 7. CDR1 LNHDA and CDR2 SQIVND come from the germline V gene (reference sequence). The CDR3 totals 16 residues. In DNA form, the CDR3 reads TGTGCCAGTAGTAGCCCCGGACAGGGATACACCGGGGAGCTGTTTTTT. The encoded protein is CASSSPGQGYTGELFF.

This rearrangement joins TRBV18 to TRBJ1-3, with D unclear. The germline CDR1 and CDR2 sequences are KGHSH and LQKENI. V shed 3 bases and J shed 0 bases, with 6 bases lying between them. The CDR3 length is 14 residues. The CDR3 DNA sequence: TGTGCCAGCTCACCGCAGAACTCTGGAAACACCATATATTTT. This encodes CASSPQNSGNTIYF.

The genes are TRBV11-2 and TRBJ1-5; 10 positions match TRBD1. The CDR3 is made up of 15 amino acids. The ends lost 3 bases at V and 6 bases at J; junction bases unmatched: 5. Per germline, CDR1 SGHAT and CDR2 FQNNGV. CDR3 in amino acids: CASSLGQGMGQPQHF. In DNA form, the CDR3 reads TGTGCCAGCAGCTTGGGACAGGGGATGGGTCAGCCCCAGCATTTT.

The chain is built from TRBV6-1 and TRBJ1-4, with D possibly matching TRBD1 (5 bases). The CDR3 extends over 14 amino acids. Germline V lookup: CDR1 MNHNS, CDR2 SASEGT. V was trimmed by 1 base and J by 8 bases, leaving 11 bases between them. This CDR3 is CASSEGQIIEKLFF. Here the CDR3 DNA reads TGTGCCAGCAGTGAAGGACAGATTATAGAAAAACTGTTTTTT.

J is TRBJ2-7 and V is TRBV19, with 9 bases lining up with TRBD2. Germline CDR1 reads LNHDA; CDR2 reads SQIVND (reference sequence). The CDR3 contains 17 residues. J was trimmed by 4 bases and V by 5 bases; bases with no gene match: 15. This CDR3 is CASSPRGAGGARYEQYF. CDR3 nucleotides: TGTGCCAGTAGTCCTCGGGGAGCGGGAGGAGCGAGATACGAGCAGTACTTC.

The rearrangement links TRBV5-1 to TRBJ2-3; D is possibly TRBD1 (5 bases). This CDR3 is built from 16 residues. Looked up from germline, CDR1 is SGHRS and CDR2 is YFSETQ. V lost 0 bases, J lost 5 bases, and 16 bases lay in between. The CDR3 region has the DNA TGCGCCAGCAGCTTGGCCACAGGAGACCCAGGAGATACGCAGTATTTT. Its protein product is CASSLATGDPGDTQYF.

The chain has TRBV7-9 and TRBJ2-7; TRBD2 is a possible D gene (6 bases). This CDR3 spans 15 amino acids. With 5 bases removed from V and 5 bases from J, the gap between germline ends came to 19 bases. Per germline, CDR1 SEHNR and CDR2 FQNEAQ (reference sequence). The CDR3: CASSPTIGGKDEQYF. The CDR3 DNA is TGTGCCAGCAGCCCAACCATTGGGGGGAAGGACGAGCAGTACTTC.

The V gene is TRBV19, the J gene TRBJ2-7, with D possibly matching TRBD1 (6 bases). Trimming shortened V by 4 bases and J by 6 bases, and 10 bases separated the two germline ends. CDR1 LNHDA and CDR2 SQIVND come from the germline V gene (reference sequence). The CDR3 totals 12 residues. This CDR3 is CASSNQGSEQYF. CDR3 bases: TGTGCCAGTAGTAACCAGGGGAGCGAGCAGTACTTC.

The gene calls are TRBV28 and TRBJ2-2; 11 bases line up with TRBD1. Germline V gene data show CDR1 as MDHEN and CDR2 as SYDVKM. The CDR3 is made up of 16 amino acids. The V and J ends lost 6 bases and 3 bases, in that order; junction bases with no gene match: 6. Here the CDR3 reads CASRFPGQGDTGELFF. CDR3 DNA: TGTGCCAGCAGATTTCCGGGACAGGGGGACACCGGGGAGCTGTTTTTT.

The chain uses TRBV9 and TRBJ2-5; D may be TRBD2 (6 bases). Germline V lookup: CDR1 SGDLS, CDR2 YYNGEE. The ends were cut back, 0 bases at V and 5 bases at J, with 14 bases in the middle. The CDR3 consists of 15 residues. This chain's CDR3 is CASSVAGEAGETQYF. CDR3 sequence (DNA): TGTGCCAGCAGCGTAGCTGGAGAGGCGGGGGAGACCCAGTACTTC.

The chain carries TRBV28 and TRBJ2-1; 7 nucleotides line up with TRBD2. Trimming removed 5 bases from V and 9 bases from J; junction bases left unmatched: 7. CDR1 and CDR2 from the germline V gene are MDHEN and SYDVKM. CDR3 size: 13 residues. The CDR3 bases are TGTGCCAGCAGTCCCGCTCTAGCGGTTGAGCAGTTCTTC. It encodes CASSPALAVEQFF.

The V and J genes are TRBV5-4 and TRBJ2-3, with 11 positions matching TRBD2. The germline V gene has CDR1 SGHNT and CDR2 YYREEE (reference sequence). V was clipped by 3 bases and J by 2 bases; unmatched bases: 2. The CDR3 contains 15 residues. CDR3 nucleotide sequence: TGTGCCAGCAGCTCGACTAGCGGGACCACAGATACGCAGTATTTT. It specifies CASSSTSGTTDTQYF. Looking up the rest from reference TRBV5-4 and TRBJ2-3 gives the full variable domain: ETGVTQSPTHLIKTRGQQVTLRCSSQSGHNTVSWYQQALGQGPQFIFQYYREEENGRGNFPPRFSGLQFPNYSSELNVNALELDDSALYLCASSSTSGTTDTQYFGPGTRLTVL.

The V gene is TRBV2, the J gene TRBJ1-1; 7 positions match TRBD1. After removal of 6 bases from V and 8 bases from J, the junction contained 9 bases not matched to a gene. The CDR3 is 13 residues long. Germline CDR1 is SNHLY and CDR2 is FYNNEI. Here the CDR3 reads CASSEIRQGEAFF. CDR3 nucleotides: TGTGCCAGCAGCGAAATTCGACAGGGAGAAGCTTTCTTT.

This rearrangement joins TRBV29-1 to TRBJ1-3; 8 bases are a match to TRBD1. Germline V CDR1 and CDR2: SQVTM, ANQGSEA. J lost 1 base, V lost 4 bases, and 3 bases had no gene match. This CDR3 has 14 residues. The CDR3 region has the DNA TGCAGCGTTGCCCGGGACAGGTCTGGAAACACCATATATTTT. Translating gives CSVARDRSGNTIYF.